The 14 T cell receptor beta chains given below trace back to one sample, sequenced in a study of beta chain features in type 1 diabetes. The whole isolated RNA underwent reverse transcription, so sequencing captured expressed TCRB transcripts. Clones were sequenced by immunoSEQ multiplex PCR, and TCRdb holds only the in-frame ones, with some missing. The sample yields 150,000 or so clones, about 10% seen once. The sequencing input was central memory CD4+ T cells from blood. Every receptor here comes from a man aged 18-30 years in good health.

This clone was seen a handful of times. The chain has TRBV6-5 and TRBJ2-1, with 8 bases aligning to TRBD1. The CDR3 spans 13 residues. J gave up 8 bases and V 10 bases, and 10 bases lay outside the gene matches. Germline values: CDR1 MNHEY, CDR2 SVGAGI. Written as DNA, the CDR3 is TGTGCCATCAGCCAGGGGGCTTACCATGAGCAGTTCTTC. This codes for CAISQGAYHEQFF.

The chain joins TRBV28 to TRBJ2-1; D is perhaps TRBD2 (5 bases). Trimming left V 3 bases short and J 10 bases short, with 10 bases between. CDR1 MDHEN and CDR2 SYDVKM come from the germline V gene. The CDR3 length is 12 residues. Written as DNA, the CDR3 is TGTGCCAGCAGTTTCGGGGTGGGGGAGCAGTTCTTC. This gives the protein CASSFGVGEQFF.

J is TRBJ2-2 and V is TRBV7-2, with 7 nucleotides matching TRBD1. There are 14 residues in the CDR3. Trimming cost V 1 base and J 15 bases; bases outside gene matches: 11. Germline V gene data show CDR1 as SGHTA and CDR2 as FQGNSA. The CDR3 nucleotides read TGTGCCAGCAGCTTAGAGGGGGCGTCAGGTGTGGTGTTTTTT. Protein sequence: CASSLEGASGVVFF.

This clone has just a few counts. This rearrangement joins TRBV5-1 to TRBJ1-4, with TRBD1 matching 8 bases. CDR3 length: 14 amino acids. The germline gives CDR1 SGHRS, CDR2 YFSETQ. The ends lost 2 bases at V and 7 bases at J; junction bases unmatched: 4. DNA of the CDR3: TGCGCCAGCAGCTTTGGGACAGGTAGTGAAAAACTGTTTTTT. Its translation: CASSFGTGSEKLFF. Drawing the rest from reference TRBV5-1 and TRBJ1-4, the complete variable domain is KAGVTQTPRYLIKTRGQQVTLSCSPISGHRSVSWYQQTPGQGLQFLFEYFSETQRNKGNFPGRFSGRQFSNSRSEMNVSTLELGDSALYLCASSFGTGSEKLFFGSGTQLSVL.

This clone appeared many times. The rearrangement uses TRBV29-1 and TRBJ2-2, with 8 positions matching TRBD2. The length of the CDR3 is 14 residues. V trimming: 5 bases; J trimming: 4 bases; junction bases outside the gene matches: 6. From germline, CDR1 is SQVTM and CDR2 ANQGSEA. This chain's CDR3 is CSVMDSGVTGELFF. Written as DNA, the CDR3 is TGCAGCGTTATGGATAGCGGGGTCACCGGGGAGCTGTTTTTT.

This clone was detected a few times. This chain's CDR3 is CASSPEQGTSYEQYF. CDR3 DNA sequence: TGTGCCAGCTCACCCGAACAGGGGACCTCCTACGAGCAGTACTTC. The chain recombines TRBV18 with TRBJ2-7; TRBD1 matches 7 bases. Germline V gene data show CDR1 as KGHSH and CDR2 as LQKENI. The CDR3 totals 15 residues. Losses at the gene ends were 3 bases for V and 0 bases for J; bases not matched to a gene: 5.

This clone was observed a few times. V is TRBV5-1 and J is TRBJ2-5; the match to TRBD1 covers 7 bases. The CDR3 length is 14 residues. Germline V lookup: CDR1 SGHRS, CDR2 YFSETQ. The ends lost 4 bases at V and 1 base at J; junction bases unmatched: 4. The CDR3 DNA follows: TGCGCCAGCAGCCCACGGGACAGCCAAGAGACCCAGTACTTC. This gives the protein CASSPRDSQETQYF.

The chain employs TRBV2 and TRBJ2-3, with D possibly matching TRBD1 (5 bases). This CDR3 region has 13 residues. The V gene's germline CDR1 is SNHLY and CDR2 FYNNEI. Between the trimmed V and J ends, which lost 4 bases and 6 bases, there was a span of 11 bases. CDR3 bases: TGTGCCAGCAGTGGAGAAAGGGGTGATACGCAGTATTTT. Its protein product is CASSGERGDTQYF.

This clone was counted only a few times. The chain joins TRBV11-3 to TRBJ2-3; D remains unclear. Germline loops: CDR1 SGHNT, CDR2 YENEEA. This CDR3 has 13 residues. V was pared by 3 bases and J by 2 bases, with 6 bases between. The CDR3 DNA sequence: TGTGCCAGCAGCTTCCAGAACACAGATACGCAGTATTTT. This encodes CASSFQNTDTQYF.

CDR3 DNA sequence: TGTGCCAGCAGTGTTGGCGGGGGACGAAATGAGCAGTTCTTC. This translates into CASSVGGGRNEQFF. The chain has TRBV6-4 and TRBJ2-1; 7 bases line up with TRBD2. CDR3 length: 14 amino acids. V was pared by 4 bases and J by 7 bases, with 7 bases of the junction left unmatched. CDR1 and CDR2 (germline): MRHNA, SNTAGT.

J is TRBJ2-5 and V is TRBV9; 10 bases align to TRBD1. Judging by the DNA end, TRBJ2-7 fits better; the J call may be wrong. The CDR3 contains 13 residues. The V gene's germline CDR1 is SGDLS and CDR2 YYNGEE. CDR3 sequence: CASSGTGGYEQYF. In DNA form, the CDR3 reads TGTGCCAGCAGCGGGACAGGGGGATACGAGCAGTACTTC.

V usage is TRBV5-1 and J usage is TRBJ1-2, with 7 bases matching TRBD1. This CDR3 has 14 amino acids. Germline V CDR1 and CDR2: SGHRS, YFSETQ. Trimming at V came to 6 bases and at J to 5 bases, leaving 10 bases not matched to a gene. The CDR3 sequence is CASTPGDRDYGYTF. CDR3 bases: TGCGCCAGCACGCCAGGTGACAGGGATTATGGCTACACCTTC.

The J gene is TRBJ2-7, the V gene TRBV5-1; tentatively, D is TRBD2 (6 bases). V shed 0 bases and J shed 2 bases, with 12 bases lying between them. Germline V gene lookup returns CDR1 SGHRS and CDR2 YFSETQ. The CDR3 length is 15 residues. CDR3 loop: CASSLEEGRPYEQYF. In nucleotides, the CDR3 is TGCGCCAGCAGCTTGGAGGAAGGGAGGCCCTACGAGCAGTACTTC.

This clone has more than one count but fewer than ten. The rearrangement joins TRBV7-3 to TRBJ2-1, with D unresolved. Per the germline V gene, CDR1 is SGHTA and CDR2 is FQGTGA. This CDR3 is built from 15 residues. V was shortened by 4 bases and J by 0 bases, with 10 bases between the two germline ends. The CDR3 sequence is CASSSLISSYNEQFF. Here the CDR3 DNA reads TGTGCCAGCAGCTCCCTGATCAGCTCCTACAATGAGCAGTTCTTC. The full variable domain, in which reference TRBV7-3 and TRBJ2-1 provide the parts outside the CDR3, is GAGVSQTPSNKVTEKGKYVELRCDPISGHTALYWYRQSLGQGPEFLIYFQGTGAADDSGLPNDRFFAVRPEGSVSTLKIQRTERGDSAVYLCASSSLISSYNEQFFGPGTRLTVL.